The 9 T cell receptor beta chains below were found in one sample sequenced in a study of Ad26.COV2.S vaccination and SARS-CoV-2 variants. Treatment given: over 15 received Ad26.COV2.S at low or high dose, single or two shots; about 5 received placebo; per-sample allocation not given. Samples were taken on day 63 after the first vaccine or placebo injection. Sequenced by immunoSEQ multiplex PCR; TCRdb stores in-frame clones only, minus some. The data contain about 430,000 clones, about nine tenths of them singletons. This material consisted of peripheral blood, taken in a trial of Ad26.COV2.S vaccine versus placebo. The receptors here all came from a person aged 18-65 years who received the Ad26.COV2.S COVID-19 vaccine or a placebo.

This chain uses TRBV7-8 with TRBJ2-7, with D possibly TRBD2 on 7 matching bases. The CDR3 is 11 residues long. The V end lost 8 bases, the J end lost 10 bases, and 15 bases lay between the germline ends. Germline lookup yields CDR1 SGHVS and CDR2 FQNEAQ. The CDR3 nucleotides are TGTGCCAGCGCCGCAGGGGAGGGACAGTACTTC. This gives the protein CASAAGEGQYF. Full variable domain (outside the CDR3, taken from reference TRBV7-8 and TRBJ2-7): GAGVSQSPRYKVAKRGQDVALRCDPISGHVSLFWYQQALGQGPEFLTYFQNEAQLDKSGLPSDRFFAERPEGSVSTLKIQRTQQEDSAVYLCASAAGEGQYFGPGTRLTVT.

The chain employs TRBV5-6 and TRBJ2-1; D gene uncertain. Trimming took 0 bases from V and 0 from J, leaving 10 bases between them. Germline CDR1 and CDR2: SGHDT and YYEEEE. This CDR3 comprises 16 residues. The CDR3 reads CASSLASASSYNEQFF. The CDR3 DNA follows: TGTGCCAGCAGCTTGGCGTCGGCAAGCTCCTACAATGAGCAGTTCTTC.

The V gene is TRBV10-3, the J gene TRBJ2-6; D could derive from TRBD1 or TRBD2 (5 bases each). Germline V gene data show CDR1 as ENHRY and CDR2 as SYGVKD. The V and J ends lost 0 bases and 0 bases respectively, with 12 bases between them. The CDR3 loop spans 18 amino acids. The CDR3 DNA sequence: TGTGCCATCAGTGAGTCTGGGGGTGGGGGCTCTGGGGCCAACGTCCTGACTTTC. Its protein product is CAISESGGGGSGANVLTF.

The V call is TRBV6-5, the J call TRBJ2-4; the D gene is possibly TRBD1 (6 bases). The CDR3 covers 14 residues. With 0 bases removed from V and 4 bases from J, the gap between germline ends came to 7 bases. Germline lookup yields CDR1 MNHEY and CDR2 SVGAGI. In DNA, the CDR3 is TGTGCCAGCAGTTACTCTAGGGGGAAAAACATTCAGTACTTC. The encoded protein is CASSYSRGKNIQYF.

The chain combines TRBV7-8 with TRBJ2-7; TRBD2 might be the D (6 bases). This CDR3 has 15 residues. Germline CDR1 reads SGHVS; CDR2 reads FQNEAQ. Trimming took 1 base from V and 1 from J, leaving 11 bases between them. The DNA for the CDR3 is TGTGCCAGCAGCTTAGTCCTAGCGCAGTCCTACGAGCAGTACTTC. Translated, it gives CASSLVLAQSYEQYF.

For the CDR3, the DNA is TGCAGCGTTGAGAATTGGGCAGGGGGCTACAATGAGCAGTTCTTC. The encoded protein is CSVENWAGGYNEQFF. The chain joins TRBV29-1 to TRBJ2-1, with 7 bases that match TRBD1. Germline V lookup: CDR1 SQVTM, CDR2 ANQGSEA. The CDR3 extends over 15 amino acids. V dropped 3 bases and J dropped 3; count of bases not matched to a gene: 8.

This chain joins TRBV18 and TRBJ2-5; no reliable D call. Per germline, CDR1 KGHSH and CDR2 LQKENI. Trimming took 6 bases from V and 1 from J, leaving 12 bases between them. The CDR3 is 14 amino acids. In DNA, the CDR3 is TGTGCCAGCTCGCTAGGGCCGGCCCAAGAGACCCAGTACTTC. Translating it yields CASSLGPAQETQYF.

This clone was seen a single time. V gene TRBV9 combines with J gene TRBJ2-2; D tentatively reads TRBD1 or TRBD2 (5 bases each). The CDR3 totals 15 residues. V was shortened by 3 bases and J by 5 bases, with 14 bases between the two germline ends. The germline V gene encodes CDR1 SGDLS and CDR2 YYNGEE. Here the CDR3 reads CASSGRDGRTGELFF. CDR3 nucleotides: TGTGCCAGCAGCGGACGGGACGGCCGGACCGGGGAGCTGTTTTTT.

This clone was counted between two and nine times. V usage is TRBV7-2 and J usage is TRBJ1-3; perhaps TRBD1 as D (6 bases). The CDR3 covers 13 residues. CDR1 is SGHTA and CDR2 is FQGNSA in the germline V gene. Trimming took off 5 bases at V and 3 bases at J, with 8 bases between the two ends. CDR3 in DNA: TGTGCCAGCAGCCGGACAGTTGGAAACACCATATATTTT. This translates into CASSRTVGNTIYF.